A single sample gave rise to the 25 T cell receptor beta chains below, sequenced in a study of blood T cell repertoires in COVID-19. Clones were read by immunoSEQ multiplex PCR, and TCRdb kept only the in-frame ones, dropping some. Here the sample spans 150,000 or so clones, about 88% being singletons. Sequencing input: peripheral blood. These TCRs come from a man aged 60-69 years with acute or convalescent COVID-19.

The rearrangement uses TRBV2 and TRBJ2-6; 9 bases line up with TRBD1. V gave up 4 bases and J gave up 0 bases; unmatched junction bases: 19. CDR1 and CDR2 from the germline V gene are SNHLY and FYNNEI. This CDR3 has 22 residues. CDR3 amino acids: CASSGRRMGTGKFFSGANVLTF. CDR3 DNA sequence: TGTGCCAGCAGTGGACGACGAATGGGGACAGGGAAGTTTTTCTCTGGGGCCAACGTCCTGACTTTC.

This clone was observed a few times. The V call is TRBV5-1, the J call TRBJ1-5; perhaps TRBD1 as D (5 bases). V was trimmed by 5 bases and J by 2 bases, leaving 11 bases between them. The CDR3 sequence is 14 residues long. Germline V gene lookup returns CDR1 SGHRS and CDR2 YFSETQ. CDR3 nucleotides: TGCGCCAGCAGGGCGGGGCAGGGCAATCAGCCCCAGCATTTT. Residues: CASRAGQGNQPQHF. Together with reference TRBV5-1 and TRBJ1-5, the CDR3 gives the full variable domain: KAGVTQTPRYLIKTRGQQVTLSCSPISGHRSVSWYQQTPGQGLQFLFEYFSETQRNKGNFPGRFSGRQFSNSRSEMNVSTLELGDSALYLCASRAGQGNQPQHFGDGTRLSIL.

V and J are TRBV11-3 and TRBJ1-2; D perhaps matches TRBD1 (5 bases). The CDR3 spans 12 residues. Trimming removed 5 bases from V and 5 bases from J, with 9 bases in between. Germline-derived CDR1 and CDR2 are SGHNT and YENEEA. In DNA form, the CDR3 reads TGTGCCAGCAGCCAGACAGCATATGGCTACACCTTC. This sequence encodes CASSQTAYGYTF.

The CDR3 region has the DNA TGTGCCAGCAGCGGAGGGGACTACGAGCAGTACTTC. Its protein is CASSGGDYEQYF. The chain employs TRBV7-9 and TRBJ2-7; maybe TRBD2 (6 bases). Trimming pared 5 bases from V and 3 bases from J, leaving 8 bases between. Germline V gene lookup returns CDR1 SEHNR and CDR2 FQNEAQ (reference sequence). The CDR3 is made up of 12 amino acids.

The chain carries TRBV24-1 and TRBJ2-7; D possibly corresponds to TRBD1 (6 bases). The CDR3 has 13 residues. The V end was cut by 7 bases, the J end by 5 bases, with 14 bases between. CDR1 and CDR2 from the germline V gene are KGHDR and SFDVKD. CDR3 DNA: TGTGCCACCAGCCCCGGGACATTCAACGAGCAGTACTTC. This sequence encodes CATSPGTFNEQYF.

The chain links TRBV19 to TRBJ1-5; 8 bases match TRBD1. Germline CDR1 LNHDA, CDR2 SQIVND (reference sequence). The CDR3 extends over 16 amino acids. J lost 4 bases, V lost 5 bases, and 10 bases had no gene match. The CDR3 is CASSASTGAANQPQHF. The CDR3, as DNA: TGTGCCAGTAGTGCCTCGACAGGGGCCGCGAATCAGCCCCAGCATTTT.

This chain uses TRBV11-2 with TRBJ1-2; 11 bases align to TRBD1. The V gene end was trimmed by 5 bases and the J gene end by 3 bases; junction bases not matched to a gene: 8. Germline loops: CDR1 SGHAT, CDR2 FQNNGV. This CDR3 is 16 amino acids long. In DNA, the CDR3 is TGTGCCAGCAGCCGCCCGGGACAGGGGGGAGACTATGGCTACACCTTC. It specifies CASSRPGQGGDYGYTF.

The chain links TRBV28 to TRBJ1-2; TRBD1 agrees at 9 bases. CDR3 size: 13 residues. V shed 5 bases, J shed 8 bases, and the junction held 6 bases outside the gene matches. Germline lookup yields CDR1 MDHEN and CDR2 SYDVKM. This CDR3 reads CASSGTGLRGYTF. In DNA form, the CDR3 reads TGTGCCAGCAGTGGGACAGGGCTACGGGGCTACACCTTC.

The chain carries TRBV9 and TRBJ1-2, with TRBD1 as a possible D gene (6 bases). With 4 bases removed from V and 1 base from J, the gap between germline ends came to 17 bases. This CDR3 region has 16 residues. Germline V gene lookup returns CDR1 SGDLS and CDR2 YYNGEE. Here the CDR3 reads CASSKGGTGFNYGYTF. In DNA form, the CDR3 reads TGTGCCAGCAGCAAAGGGGGTACAGGGTTTAACTATGGCTACACCTTC. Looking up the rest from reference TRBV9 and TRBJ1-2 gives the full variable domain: DSGVTQTPKHLITATGQRVTLRCSPRSGDLSVYWYQQSLDQGLQFLIQYYNGEERAKGNILERFSAQQFPDLHSELNLSSLELGDSALYFCASSKGGTGFNYGYTFGSGTRLTVV.

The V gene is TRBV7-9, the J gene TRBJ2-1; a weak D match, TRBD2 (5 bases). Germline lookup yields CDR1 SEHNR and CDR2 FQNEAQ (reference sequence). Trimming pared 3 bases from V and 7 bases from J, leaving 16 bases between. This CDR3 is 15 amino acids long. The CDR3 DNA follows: TGTGCCAGCAGCTTCCGGGGAAGCCCCGTGAATGAGCAGTTCTTC. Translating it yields CASSFRGSPVNEQFF.

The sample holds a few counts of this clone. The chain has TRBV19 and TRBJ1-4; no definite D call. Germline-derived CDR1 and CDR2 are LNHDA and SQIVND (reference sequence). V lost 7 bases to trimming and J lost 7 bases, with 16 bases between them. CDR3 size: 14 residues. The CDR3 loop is CASTPGGYIEKLFF. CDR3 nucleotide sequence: TGTGCCAGTACTCCGGGAGGGTATATTGAAAAACTGTTTTTT.

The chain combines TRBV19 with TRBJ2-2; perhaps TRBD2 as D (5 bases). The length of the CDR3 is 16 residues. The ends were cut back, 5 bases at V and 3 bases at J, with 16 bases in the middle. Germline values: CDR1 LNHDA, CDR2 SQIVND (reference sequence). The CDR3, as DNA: TGTGCCAGTAGTCCCCATGGAGCGGACGACACCGGGGAGCTGTTTTTT. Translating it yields CASSPHGADDTGELFF.

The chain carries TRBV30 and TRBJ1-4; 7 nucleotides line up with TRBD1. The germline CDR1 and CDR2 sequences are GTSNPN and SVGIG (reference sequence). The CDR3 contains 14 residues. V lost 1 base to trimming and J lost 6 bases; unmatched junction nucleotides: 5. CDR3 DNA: TGTGCCTGGAGTGCCGGGACAGAACATGAAAAACTGTTTTTT. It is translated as CAWSAGTEHEKLFF.

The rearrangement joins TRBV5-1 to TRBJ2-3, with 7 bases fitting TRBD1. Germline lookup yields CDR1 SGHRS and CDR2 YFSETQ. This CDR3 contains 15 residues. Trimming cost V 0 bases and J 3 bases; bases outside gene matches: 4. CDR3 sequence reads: CASSLGRQGTDTQYF. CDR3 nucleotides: TGCGCCAGCAGCTTGGGTAGACAGGGTACAGATACGCAGTATTTT.

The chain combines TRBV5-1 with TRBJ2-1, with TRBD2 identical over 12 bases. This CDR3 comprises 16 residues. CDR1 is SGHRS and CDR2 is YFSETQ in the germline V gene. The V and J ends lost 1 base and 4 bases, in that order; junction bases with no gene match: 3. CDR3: CASSLFLAGGYNEQFF. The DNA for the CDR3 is TGCGCCAGCAGCTTGTTCCTAGCGGGGGGGTACAATGAGCAGTTCTTC.

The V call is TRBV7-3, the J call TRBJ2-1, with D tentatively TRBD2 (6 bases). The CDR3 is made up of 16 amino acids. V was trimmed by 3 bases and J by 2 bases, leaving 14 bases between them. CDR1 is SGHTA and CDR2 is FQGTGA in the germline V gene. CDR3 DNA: TGTGCCAGCAGCTTTTTGGGGACTCGCACCTACAATGAGCAGTTCTTC. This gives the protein CASSFLGTRTYNEQFF.

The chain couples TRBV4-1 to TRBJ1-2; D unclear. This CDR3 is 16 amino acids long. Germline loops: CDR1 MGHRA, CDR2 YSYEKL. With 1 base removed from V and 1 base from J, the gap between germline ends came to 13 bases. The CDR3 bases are TGCGCCAGCAGCCAAGTACCAGGTTCTGTTAACTATGGCTACACCTTC. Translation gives CASSQVPGSVNYGYTF.

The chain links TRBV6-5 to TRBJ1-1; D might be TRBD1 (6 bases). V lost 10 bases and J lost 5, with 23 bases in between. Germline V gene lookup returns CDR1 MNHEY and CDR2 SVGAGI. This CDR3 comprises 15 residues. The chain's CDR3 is CATQWRGGAQTEAFF. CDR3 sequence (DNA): TGTGCCACACAATGGCGAGGGGGAGCTCAGACTGAAGCTTTCTTT.

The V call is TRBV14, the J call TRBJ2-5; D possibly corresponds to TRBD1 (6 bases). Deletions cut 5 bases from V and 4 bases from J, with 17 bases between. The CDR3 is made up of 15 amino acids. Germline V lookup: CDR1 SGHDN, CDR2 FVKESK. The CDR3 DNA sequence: TGTGCCAGCAGCGCCCGGGACAACAGGATAGAGACCCAGTACTTC. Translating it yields CASSARDNRIETQYF. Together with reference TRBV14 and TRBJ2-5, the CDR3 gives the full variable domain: EAGVTQFPSHSVIEKGQTVTLRCDPISGHDNLYWYRRVMGKEIKFLLHFVKESKQDESGMPNNRFLAERTGGTYSTLKVQPAELEDSGVYFCASSARDNRIETQYFGPGTRLLVL.

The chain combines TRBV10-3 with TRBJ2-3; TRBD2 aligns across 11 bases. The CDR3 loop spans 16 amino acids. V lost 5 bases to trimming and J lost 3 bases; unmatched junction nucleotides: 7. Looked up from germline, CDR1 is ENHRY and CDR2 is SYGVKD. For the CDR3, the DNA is TGTGCCATCAGTTTGACTAGCGGGGAAATTACAGATACGCAGTATTTT. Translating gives CAISLTSGEITDTQYF.

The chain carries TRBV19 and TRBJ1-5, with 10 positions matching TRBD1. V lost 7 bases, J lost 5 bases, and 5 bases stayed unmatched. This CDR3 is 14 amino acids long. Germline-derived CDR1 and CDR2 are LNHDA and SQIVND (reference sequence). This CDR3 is CASKDRGDDQPQHF. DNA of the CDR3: TGTGCCAGTAAGGACAGGGGGGATGATCAGCCCCAGCATTTT.

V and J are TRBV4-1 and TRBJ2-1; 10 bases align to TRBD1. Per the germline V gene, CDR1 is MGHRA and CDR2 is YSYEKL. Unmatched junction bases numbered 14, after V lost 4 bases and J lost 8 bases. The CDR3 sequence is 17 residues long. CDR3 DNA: TGCGCCAGCAGCCGTTCACCTTCGGGACAGGGGAGGGATGAGCAGTTCTTC. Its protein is CASSRSPSGQGRDEQFF.

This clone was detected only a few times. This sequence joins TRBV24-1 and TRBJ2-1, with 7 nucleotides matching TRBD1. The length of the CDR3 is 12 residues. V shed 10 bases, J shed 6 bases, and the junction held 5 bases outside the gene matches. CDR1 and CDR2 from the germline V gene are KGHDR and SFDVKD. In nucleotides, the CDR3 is TGTGCCACTCAACGACAGGGCAATGAGCAGTTCTTC. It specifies CATQRQGNEQFF.

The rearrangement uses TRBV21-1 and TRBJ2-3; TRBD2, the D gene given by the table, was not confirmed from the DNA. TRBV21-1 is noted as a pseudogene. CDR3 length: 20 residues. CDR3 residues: CASSKEGTSGRASGTDTQYF. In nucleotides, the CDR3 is TGTGCCAGCAGCAAAGAAGGGACTAGCGGGAGGGCCTCTGGCACAGATACGCAGTATTTT.

CDR3 in DNA: TGTGCCAGCAGATTAAATACAGGGGCAAACTATGGCTACACCTTC. Protein: CASRLNTGANYGYTF. V is TRBV27 and J is TRBJ1-2; TRBD1 matches at 7 bases. V lost 6 bases, J lost 2 bases, and 9 bases stayed unmatched. Per germline, CDR1 MNHEY and CDR2 SMNVEV (reference sequence). The CDR3 is made up of 15 amino acids.